The clone carrying this TCR beta chain was observed a single time. Its antigen is still unknown. The data belong to a study of T cell responses to AZD1222 COVID-19 vaccine. Study-wide findings and caveats: Regions left unmutated in variants are reportedly the target of nearly half of spike-specific TCRs. Females outnumbered males among donors, who were mostly white British; clonal diversity was possibly underestimated. Repertoire samples came only from after the peak T cell response.

Assay: immunoSEQ multiplex PCR; the TCRdb copy retains only in-frame clones and omits some. The sample carries 140,000 to 150,000 clones, more than 75% recorded once. The CDR3 is made up of 16 amino acids. The V end was cut by 0 bases, the J end by 0 bases, with 9 bases between. Germline V lookup: CDR1 SGHRS, CDR2 YFSETQ. The study pooled second doses at about 4 or about 12 weeks. V and J are TRBV5-1 and TRBJ2-2; D call uncertain. Sample: peripheral blood, taken 28 days after the second AZD1222 dose. The clonotype was recovered from an adult who received the AZD1222 COVID-19 vaccine. CDR3 sequence (DNA): TGCGCCAGCAGCTTGGATAAGGGCCCGAACACCGGGGAGCTGTTTTTT. Translation gives CASSLDKGPNTGELFF.